A selection of T cell receptor beta chains follows, all from one sample in a study of blood T cell repertoires in COVID-19. Data came from immunoSEQ multiplex PCR; TCRdb stores just in-frame clones and leaves some out. This table has under 300,000 clones, approximately 83% appearing once. The sequenced sample consisted of PBMCs or T cells enriched from blood (not recorded which). The receptors originated from a woman aged 40 to 50 with acute COVID-19. The CDR3 runs from the conserved cysteine through the conserved F or W. D genes are given only for firm matches. Clone size, where shown, is once, few, many, or a class for clones that have expanded.

DNA	CDR3	V	size	D	J
TGTGCCAGCAGCCAAGAGGGGGTAGCGGACAATGAGCAGTTCTTC	CASSQEGVADNEQFF	TRBV4-2	NA	NA	TRBJ2-1
TGTGCCAGCAGCAGAGACAGCTATGGCTACACCTTC	CASSRDSYGYTF	TRBV14	NA	NA	TRBJ1-2
TGTGCCAGCAATTCTGACAGGGGGGTGGAACCAGAGCAGTTCTTC	CASNSDRGVEPEQFF	TRBV2	NA	TRBD1	TRBJ2-1
TGTGCCAGCAGTCTTCCGGGACTAGAGGGCGGTGAGCAGTTCTTC	CASSLPGLEGGEQFF	TRBV5-6	NA	TRBD2	TRBJ2-1
TGTGCCAGCAGGGAGGACAGGGGTTGGGACACTGAAGCTTTCTTT	CASREDRGWDTEAFF	TRBV2	few	TRBD1	TRBJ1-1
TGCGCCAGCAGAGGACAGCTCGCGAACACTGAAGCTTTCTTT	CASRGQLANTEAFF	TRBV10-2	NA	NA	TRBJ1-1
TGTGCCACCAGTGACGCAGGGTTACGGGCTTTCTTT	CATSDAGLRAFF	TRBV24-1	NA	NA	TRBJ1-1
TGTGCCAGCAGTCCCCTGGGAGGAACCGGGGAGCTGTTTTTT	CASSPLGGTGELFF	TRBV27	NA	NA	TRBJ2-2
TGTGCCAGCAGTCAACCCCGACCGGACAGGGGGCATTACAATGAGCAGTTCTTC	CASSQPRPDRGHYNEQFF	TRBV6-6	once	TRBD1	TRBJ2-1
TGTGCCAGCAGCCAAGTCTTGTTCAGCGGGATGGCGGATACGCAGTATTTT	CASSQVLFSGMADTQYF	TRBV3-1/TRBV3-2	NA	TRBD2	TRBJ2-3
TGTGCCATTGGGACTTACTCTGGAAACACCATATATTTT	CAIGTYSGNTIYF	TRBV2	NA	NA	TRBJ1-3
TGTGCCAGCAGTTACTCGCGGACTAGCGGGTACGAGCAGTACTTC	CASSYSRTSGYEQYF	TRBV6-2/TRBV6-3	NA	TRBD2	TRBJ2-7
TGTGCCAGCAGTTTAGGCGGGACAGGGGGTAAAAGGCAGTACTTC	CASSLGGTGGKRQYF	TRBV28	NA	TRBD1	TRBJ2-7
TGTGCCAGCAGTCAACAGAGTGAGCAGTTCTTC	CASSQQSEQFF	TRBV2	NA	NA	TRBJ2-1
TGTGCCAGCGGGAGTAGCGGGAGCTACGAGCAGTACTTC	CASGSSGSYEQYF	TRBV2	NA	TRBD2	TRBJ2-7
TGTGCCAGCATCCCAAATGGACAGATCACTGAAGCTTTCTTT	CASIPNGQITEAFF	TRBV25-1	NA	NA	TRBJ1-1
TGTGCCAGCAATCCCGGGACAGGATTATCCTACGAGCAGTACTTC	CASNPGTGLSYEQYF	TRBV2	few	TRBD1	TRBJ2-7
TGTGCCAGCAGTTTAGGACAAGTCTACAATGAGCAGTTCTTC	CASSLGQVYNEQFF	TRBV27	NA	NA	TRBJ2-1
TGTGCCAGCAGTAAAGCCGGGACAGGGGGCATTCAGCCCCAGCATTTT	CASSKAGTGGIQPQHF	TRBV28	NA	TRBD1	TRBJ1-5
TGTGCCAGCAGCCACGAACAGGGAAGTAAGGGCTACACCTTC	CASSHEQGSKGYTF	TRBV4-2	once	NA	TRBJ1-2
TGCAGCGTTGATAATAATCAACAGGGGATCTATGGCTACACCTTC	CSVDNNQQGIYGYTF	TRBV29-1	NA	TRBD1	TRBJ1-2
TGTGCCAGTAGCCGAGGGACAGACTCCCGGGGGGAAGCTTTCTTT	CASSRGTDSRGEAFF	TRBV19	once	TRBD1	TRBJ1-1
TGTGCCAGCAGTTGGGGACTGGTCAATGAGCAGTTCTTC	CASSWGLVNEQFF	TRBV6-5	NA	NA	TRBJ2-1
TGTGCCAGCAGTTTTGGGAAGACTAGTTGGGAGACCCAGTACTTC	CASSFGKTSWETQYF	TRBV28	NA	NA	TRBJ2-5
TGTGCCAGTAGTACGCCACCGGCGGGAGGCAGTGGCGATGAGCAGTTCTTC	CASSTPPAGGSGDEQFF	TRBV19	once	TRBD2	TRBJ2-1
TGCGCCAGCAGCTTATCCGGGACAGGGGCTGTGAGTGGCTACACCTTC	CASSLSGTGAVSGYTF	TRBV5-1	NA	TRBD1	TRBJ1-2
TGTGCCAGCCAAGGGGTCTTCGAATATACGCAGTATTTT	CASQGVFEYTQYF	TRBV2	NA	NA	TRBJ2-3
TGTGCCAGCAGCCAGGGACAGGGGGCAACTAATGAAAAACTGTTTTTT	CASSQGQGATNEKLFF	TRBV7-9	NA	TRBD1	TRBJ1-4
TGTGCCAGCAGACCCGCTAGCGGGGCGGGCGACGAGCAGTACTTC	CASRPASGAGDEQYF	TRBV6-5	NA	TRBD2	TRBJ2-7
TGTGCCAGCAGTTATAGCGGGAGGAAGGTAGATACGCAGTATTTT	CASSYSGRKVDTQYF	TRBV6-5	NA	TRBD2	TRBJ2-3
TGCGCCAGCAGCCAAGATCTGACAGTTGGCACCATATATTTT	CASSQDLTVGTIYF	TRBV4-1	NA	NA	TRBJ1-3
TGTGCCAGCAGCTTATTCGGGTTGATAGACTATGGCTACACCTTC	CASSLFGLIDYGYTF	TRBV5-6	NA	NA	TRBJ1-2
TGCGCCAGCAGTGAGGGGACTAGCGGCAGAGATACGCAGTATTTT	CASSEGTSGRDTQYF	TRBV10-1	NA	TRBD2	TRBJ2-3
TGTGCCAGCAGTAAGGGGGGAGGGGGCTACACCTTC	CASSKGGGGYTF	TRBV25-1	NA	NA	TRBJ1-2
TGCGCCAGCAGCCCGCCGGACAGGGTGGATGGCTACACCTTC	CASSPPDRVDGYTF	TRBV5-1	few	TRBD1	TRBJ1-2
TGTGCCACGTCCGGGAGACAAGAGACCCAGTACTTC	CATSGRQETQYF	TRBV12-3/TRBV12-4	NA	NA	TRBJ2-5
TGCGCCAGCAGCTACGCGGGAGCCGGGGAGCTGTTTTTT	CASSYAGAGELFF	TRBV5-1	NA	TRBD2	TRBJ2-2
TGTGCCAGCAGCTTAGGTGGGGGCTCCTGGGCCAACGTCCTGACTTTC	CASSLGGGSWANVLTF	TRBV7-9	many	NA	TRBJ2-6
TGTGCCAGCTCCGAGACAGGGGGCGGGGAGCAGTACTTC	CASSETGGGEQYF	TRBV18	NA	TRBD1	TRBJ2-7
TGTGCCACCACTAGCGGGAGTCACAATGAGCAGTTCTTC	CATTSGSHNEQFF	TRBV24-1	few	TRBD2	TRBJ2-1
TGCGCCAGCAGTGATAAGGACAGGGGTCGCTTGAATGAGACCCAGTACTTC	CASSDKDRGRLNETQYF	TRBV10-2	NA	TRBD1	TRBJ2-5
TGTGCCAGTAGTACTGGGACTAGCGGCTGGGCAGATACGCAGTATTTT	CASSTGTSGWADTQYF	TRBV19	NA	TRBD2	TRBJ2-3
TGTGCCAGCAGTGAAGCGCTCCAGGCCGTCTATGGCTACACCTTC	CASSEALQAVYGYTF	TRBV2	NA	NA	TRBJ1-2
TGTGCCAGCTCACCACGGACAGGGAGTGACGCTGAAGCTTTCTTT	CASSPRTGSDAEAFF	TRBV18	few	TRBD1	TRBJ1-1
TGTGCCAGCTCACCACTGGCTGCTAGAAGGGGGTTGAATTCACCCCTCCACTTT	CASSPLAARRGLNSPLHF	TRBV18	NA	NA	TRBJ1-6
TGCGCCAGCAGCCAAGATACGACAGGGGATGGAGGAAACACCATATATTTT	CASSQDTTGDGGNTIYF	TRBV4-1	NA	TRBD1	TRBJ1-3
TGTGCCAGCGGACCTGGGGGACTTAGCAATCAGCCCCAGCATTTT	CASGPGGLSNQPQHF	TRBV5-5	few	NA	TRBJ1-5
TGTGCCAGCAGCTCTCTGAGCAGGAAACGCTCCTACAATGAGCAGTTCTTC	CASSSLSRKRSYNEQFF	TRBV11-3	NA	NA	TRBJ2-1
TGTGCCAGTAGCTATCGGACGACTAGCGGGAGCGACAATGAGCAGTTCTTC	CASSYRTTSGSDNEQFF	TRBV19	NA	TRBD2	TRBJ2-1
TGTGCCAGCAGCGAACTGATGAGCACTGAAGCTTTCTTT	CASSELMSTEAFF	TRBV9	NA	NA	TRBJ1-1
TGTGCCAGCAGCCCCAGAGGGGGCGCGGGTATCGACGAGCAGTACTTC	CASSPRGGAGIDEQYF	TRBV11-2	NA	TRBD1	TRBJ2-7
TGTGCCAGTAGTATATTCGGTAACACTGAAGCTTTCTTT	CASSIFGNTEAFF	TRBV19	NA	NA	TRBJ1-1
TGTGCCAGTAGTCGGGTGTCAGGGGGCGGCAATCAGCCCCAGCATTTT	CASSRVSGGGNQPQHF	TRBV19	NA	TRBD1	TRBJ1-5
TGTGCCAGCAGTTCGACAGGGTATTTTATGACCGAGCAGTACTTC	CASSSTGYFMTEQYF	TRBV6-5	NA	TRBD1	TRBJ2-7
TGTGCCAGCAGCCCGATCGGTATTGCTGGAAACACCATATATTTT	CASSPIGIAGNTIYF	TRBV14	once	NA	TRBJ1-3